This T cell receptor beta chain was recovered during a study of blood T cells in healthy people across ages. This clonotype was seen only a few times. A much larger clone sits a single nucleotide away, making a read error possible. It was with a sample-barcoded 5' primer and a J-beta primer mix that a second PCR of roughly 7 to 11 cycles was run. A 12-random-nucleotide template-switch adaptor tagged each cDNA molecule. TCRdb fed the 5' RACE reads into MiXCR, producing one record per CDR3 protein. The sample includes 1.5 million to 2 million distinct CDR3 sequences, roughly 30% of them seen just once. Between the trimmed V and J ends, which lost 8 bases and 1 base, there was a span of 15 bases. Germline loops: CDR1 ENHRY, CDR2 SYGVKD. The CDR3 length is 15 residues.

This receptor was identified in a woman aged 25 to 39 in good health. V gene TRBV10-3 combines with J gene TRBJ2-1; D is undetermined. Sequenced input: blood. This chain's CDR3 is CAIRESATSYNEQFF. CDR3 DNA sequence: TGTGCCATCCGCGAGAGCGCTACATCCTACAATGAGCAGTTCTTC.